This passage covers 20 T cell receptor beta chains from one sample sequenced in a study of blood T cells in healthy people across ages. Sample-barcoded 5' priming and a J-beta primer mix drove a second PCR of 7 to 11 cycles. Each CDR3 protein gets one entry after TCRdb re-called the 5' RACE reads with MiXCR. Altogether some 900,000 distinct CDR3 sequences are present, around 48% being singletons, with the ten largest covering over 10%. The sequenced sample consisted of blood. Every receptor here comes from a man younger than 45 in good health.

This clonotype was counted a few times. Since a much larger clone is just one base distant, this may be a read error. The chain carries TRBV7-7 and TRBJ2-1, with D possibly TRBD2 on 6 matching bases. The CDR3 extends over 13 amino acids. From germline, CDR1 is SSHAT and CDR2 FNYEAQ (reference sequence). The DNA for the CDR3 is TGTACTAGCAGCTTAGGGGCAGGCAATGAGCAGTTCTTC. This codes for CTSSLGAGNEQFF.

The DNA for the CDR3 is TGTGCCAGCAGCTCCTCCCAGCGGGTGGCAGATACGCAGTATTTT. Its translation is CASSSSQRVADTQYF. The chain uses TRBV5-4 and TRBJ2-3; possibly TRBD2 for D (6 bases). This CDR3 spans 15 amino acids. Looked up from germline, CDR1 is SGHNT and CDR2 is YYREEE (reference sequence). V lost 3 bases and J 4 bases, leaving 15 bases between the germline ends.

The chain has TRBV12-3 or TRBV12-4 and TRBJ2-7, with D tentatively TRBD1 (6 bases). V lost 8 bases to trimming and J lost 3 bases, with 11 bases between them. The CDR3 has 12 amino acids. CDR3 region: CASGTPRYEQYF. CDR3 nucleotides: TGTGCCAGCGGGACACCTCGCTACGAGCAGTACTTC.

The rearrangement joins TRBV15 to TRBJ2-2; D gene uncertain. The CDR3 is 14 amino acids. Germline V CDR1 and CDR2: LNHNV, YYDKDF (reference sequence). Deletions cut 0 bases from V and 5 bases from J, with 7 bases between. CDR3 sequence (DNA): TGTGCCACCAGCAGAGATAGACCTACCGGGGAGCTGTTTTTT. This sequence encodes CATSRDRPTGELFF.

This clonotype turned up a few times. In nucleotides, the CDR3 is TGCAGCGTTTGTTTGGCAGGGTACAATGAGCAGTTCTTC. It codes for CSVCLAGYNEQFF. The V call is TRBV29-1, the J call TRBJ2-1; a weak D match, TRBD1 (5 bases). From germline, CDR1 is SQVTM and CDR2 ANQGSEA. V was trimmed by 5 bases and J by 4 bases, leaving 12 bases between them. This CDR3 contains 13 residues.

The chain combines TRBV7-9 with TRBJ2-1; TRBD1 agrees at 8 bases. The germline V gene encodes CDR1 SEHNR and CDR2 FQNEAQ (reference sequence). J gave up 8 bases and V 11 bases, and 17 bases lay outside the gene matches. The CDR3 has 15 residues. The CDR3 DNA reads TGTGCCGAGCTGCCCCTGGACAGGGCATCAGATGAGCAGTTCTTC. Protein product: CAELPLDRASDEQFF. Combining the CDR3 with reference TRBV7-9 and TRBJ2-1 gives the whole variable domain DTGVSQNPRHKITKRGQNVTFRCDPISEHNRLYWYRQTLGQGPEFLTYFQNEAQLEKSRLLSDRFSAERPKGSFSTLEIQRTEQGDSAMYLCAELPLDRASDEQFFGPGTRLTVL.

This rearrangement joins TRBV4-1 to TRBJ1-2; 10 bases align to TRBD1. The CDR3 has 17 amino acids. Germline lookup yields CDR1 MGHRA and CDR2 YSYEKL. V trimming: 0 bases; J trimming: 3 bases; junction bases outside the gene matches: 7. The CDR3 nucleotides read TGCGCCAGCAGCCAAGATGACAGGGGGCGATTGGACTATGGCTACACCTTC. It yields the protein CASSQDDRGRLDYGYTF.

This clonotype has just a few counts. The chain employs TRBV14 and TRBJ2-2, with a weak D call TRBD2 (6 bases). This CDR3 is built from 13 residues. Trimming left V 5 bases short and J 10 bases short, with 14 bases between. From germline, CDR1 is SGHDN and CDR2 FVKESK. As DNA, the CDR3 is TGTGCCAGCAGCTACACTAGCCCCCCGGAGCTGTTTTTT. Its translation is CASSYTSPPELFF. The whole variable domain, filled in from reference TRBV14 and TRBJ2-2, reads EAGVTQFPSHSVIEKGQTVTLRCDPISGHDNLYWYRRVMGKEIKFLLHFVKESKQDESGMPNNRFLAERTGGTYSTLKVQPAELEDSGVYFCASSYTSPPELFFGEGSRLTVL.

This clonotype was counted ten times or more. The V call is TRBV6-5, the J call TRBJ1-5; TRBD1 might be the D (5 bases). Germline V gene lookup returns CDR1 MNHEY and CDR2 SVGAGI. There are 16 residues in the CDR3. V was cut by 6 bases and J by 3 bases, with 18 bases left in between. The chain's CDR3 is CASSPARGASNQPQHF. The DNA for the CDR3 is TGTGCCAGCAGCCCTGCGAGAGGGGCGTCCAATCAGCCCCAGCATTTT.

Worth noting for this clonotype: One end of the junction fails to match germline, which may point to a read error. The rearrangement links TRBV29-1 to TRBJ1-2; 8 bases line up with TRBD1. The CDR3 is 12 residues long. CDR1 is SQVTM, CDR2 ANQGSEA, per germline. CDR3 nucleotide sequence: TGCAGTATAACACAGGGGGACTATGGCCACACCTTC. Translation: CSITQGDYGHTF.

The chain uses TRBV6-1 and TRBJ2-1; unclear D gene. The V gene lost 4 bases and the J gene lost 8 bases, with 12 bases spanning the gap. The CDR3 runs to 13 residues. CDR1 is MNHNS and CDR2 is SASEGT in the germline V gene. The CDR3 loop is CASSARQYYEQFF. CDR3 bases: TGTGCCAGCAGTGCTCGGCAGTACTATGAGCAGTTCTTC.

This chain uses TRBV15 with TRBJ1-2; D is possibly TRBD1 (6 bases). The V end was cut by 0 bases, the J end by 2 bases, with 13 bases between. The CDR3 is 16 amino acids. In germline, CDR1 is LNHNV, CDR2 YYDKDF (reference sequence). The CDR3 reads CATSRDSGGANYGYTF. DNA for the CDR3: TGTGCCACCAGCAGAGATTCCGGGGGCGCCAACTATGGCTACACCTTC.

J is TRBJ2-3 and V is TRBV12-3 or TRBV12-4, with D perhaps TRBD2 (6 bases). V was pared by 5 bases and J by 4 bases, with 16 bases between. The CDR3 is 15 amino acids. The CDR3 region is CASSPVADSADTQYF. The CDR3 region has the DNA TGTGCCAGCAGTCCAGTAGCGGATAGCGCAGATACGCAGTATTTT.

CDR3 bases: TGTGCCATCACCGAAGGCCCGACTAGCGGGGGACCCCAAGAGACCCAGTACTTC. Its translation: CAITEGPTSGGPQETQYF. The genes are TRBV10-3 and TRBJ2-5, with TRBD2 matching over 12 bases. Germline loops: CDR1 ENHRY, CDR2 SYGVKD. The junction had 13 bases not matched to a gene; V was cut back by 7 bases and J by 1 base. The length of the CDR3 is 18 residues.

This clonotype was detected only a few times. The rearrangement uses TRBV20-1 and TRBJ1-1; 10 bases agree with TRBD1. Germline values: CDR1 DFQATT, CDR2 SNEGSKA (reference sequence). Trimming took 6 bases from V and 4 from J; bases not matched to a gene: 5. The CDR3 length is 13 residues. CDR3 sequence (DNA): TGCAGTGCCCTGAGGACAGGGGGCACTGAAGCTTTCTTT. It encodes CSALRTGGTEAFF.

This chain uses TRBV28 with TRBJ2-3; TRBD2 matches 8 bases. The germline V gene encodes CDR1 MDHEN and CDR2 SYDVKM. V lost 5 bases to trimming and J lost 2 bases; unmatched junction nucleotides: 15. This CDR3 has 18 amino acids. CDR3 DNA: TGTGCCAGCAGTCACACCCTAAGCGGGGGAGATCTCACAGATACGCAGTATTTT. Protein product: CASSHTLSGGDLTDTQYF.

This chain uses TRBV5-1 with TRBJ1-1; D remains ambiguous. The CDR3 has 13 residues. The germline V gene has CDR1 SGHRS and CDR2 YFSETQ. Trimming cost V 3 bases and J 0 bases, with 6 bases left between them. CDR3 sequence reads: CASSSTMNTEAFF. In DNA form, the CDR3 reads TGCGCCAGCAGCTCCACCATGAACACTGAAGCTTTCTTT. The full variable domain, in which reference TRBV5-1 and TRBJ1-1 provide the parts outside the CDR3, is KAGVTQTPRYLIKTRGQQVTLSCSPISGHRSVSWYQQTPGQGLQFLFEYFSETQRNKGNFPGRFSGRQFSNSRSEMNVSTLELGDSALYLCASSSTMNTEAFFGQGTRLTVV.

The J gene is TRBJ2-1, the V gene TRBV10-3; the D gene is possibly TRBD1 (6 bases). The CDR3 runs to 13 residues. Germline CDR1 reads ENHRY; CDR2 reads SYGVKD. V lost 2 bases to trimming and J lost 5 bases, with 7 bases between them. The CDR3 sequence: CAISEQGHNEQFF. The CDR3, as DNA: TGTGCCATCAGTGAGCAGGGGCACAATGAGCAGTTCTTC.

The rearrangement joins TRBV7-9 to TRBJ2-7; 8 bases match TRBD2. J was trimmed by 4 bases and V by 5 bases; bases with no gene match: 13. The CDR3 is 16 residues long. The germline gives CDR1 SEHNR, CDR2 FQNEAQ (reference sequence). CDR3: CASSPHDTSGLYEQYF. The CDR3 DNA sequence: TGTGCCAGCAGCCCCCATGATACTAGCGGACTATACGAGCAGTACTTC.

CDR3 loop: CSAPTSGVGRTGELFF. As DNA, the CDR3 is TGCAGTGCGCCGACTAGCGGGGTTGGGAGAACCGGGGAGCTGTTTTTT. The chain links TRBV20-1 to TRBJ2-2; 11 positions match TRBD2. Per germline, CDR1 DFQATT and CDR2 SNEGSKA (reference sequence). This CDR3 is 16 amino acids long. V shed 6 bases and J 5 bases; nucleotides not matched to a gene: 11.